The rows below give T cell receptor beta chains drawn from one sample of a study of cytomegalovirus exposure and HLA in healthy donors. Measured with immunoSEQ multiplex PCR; TCRdb has only the in-frame clones, and not every one. Of around 69,000 clones listed, 96% were seen once; the top ten hold more than 4%. The specimen was PBMCs. The receptors originated from a young woman in good health and CMV-seropositive. Both conserved end residues are part of each CDR3. The D gene is left open where the match is weak. Size is stated for part of the rows, as once, few or many counts, or as a class when the clone is expanded.

v_gene: TRBV29-1
abundance: .
j_gene: TRBJ2-5
d_gene: TRBD1
CDR3nt: TGCAGCGTTGGACAGGGCCCGGTTGAGACCCAGTACTTC
CDR3aa: CSVGQGPVETQYF

v_gene: TRBV25-1
abundance: .
j_gene: TRBJ2-2
d_gene: TRBD1
CDR3nt: TGTGCCAGTAGGGACAGGGGGCGGGGAACGAACACCGGGGAGCTGTTTTTT
CDR3aa: CASRDRGRGTNTGELFF

v_gene: TRBV7-2
abundance: few
j_gene: TRBJ2-7
d_gene: TRBD2
CDR3nt: TGTGCCAGCAGCTTAATACTCGGGGCTAGCGGGGGCGAGCAGTACTTC
CDR3aa: CASSLILGASGGEQYF

v_gene: TRBV7-9
abundance: .
j_gene: TRBJ2-3
d_gene: TRBD2
CDR3nt: TGTGCCAGCAGCGGGGGAGCGGGAACTTCGGCAGATACGCAGTATTTT
CDR3aa: CASSGGAGTSADTQYF

v_gene: TRBV28
abundance: .
j_gene: TRBJ2-7
d_gene: .
CDR3nt: TGTGCCAGCACCTTAGGGGGACCTTCCTACGAGCAGTACTTC
CDR3aa: CASTLGGPSYEQYF

v_gene: TRBV14
abundance: .
j_gene: TRBJ2-7
d_gene: TRBD2
CDR3nt: TGTGCCAGCAGCCACGGATCGGTAGCGGGTTCCTACGAGCAGTACTTC
CDR3aa: CASSHGSVAGSYEQYF

v_gene: TRBV4-1
abundance: .
j_gene: TRBJ2-7
d_gene: .
CDR3nt: TGCGCCAGCAGCCAAGATATCAGGTACGAGCAGTACTTC
CDR3aa: CASSQDIRYEQYF

v_gene: TRBV11-3
abundance: .
j_gene: TRBJ2-1
d_gene: .
CDR3nt: TGTGCCAGCAGCTTAGATAGAGGCTCCTACAATGAGCAGTTCTTC
CDR3aa: CASSLDRGSYNEQFF

v_gene: TRBV7-8
abundance: .
j_gene: TRBJ2-1
d_gene: .
CDR3nt: TGTGCCAGCAGCTTTGCGGGATACAATGAGCAGTTCTTC
CDR3aa: CASSFAGYNEQFF

v_gene: TRBV7-6
abundance: .
j_gene: TRBJ1-6
d_gene: .
CDR3nt: TGTGCCAGCAGCTTAGCCGGAGGGACTGATTCACCCCTCCACTTT
CDR3aa: CASSLAGGTDSPLHF

v_gene: TRBV4-2
abundance: .
j_gene: TRBJ1-2
d_gene: .
CDR3nt: TGTGCCAGCAGCCAAGATGCGTGGGACAAAAATGGCTACACCTTC
CDR3aa: CASSQDAWDKNGYTF

v_gene: TRBV4-3
abundance: .
j_gene: TRBJ2-7
d_gene: .
CDR3nt: TGCGCCAGCAGCCAAGACTCGCCGTCGAGCACTAGATTCTTTGGCCCGAACTTGCAGTACTTC
CDR3aa: CASSQDSPSSTRFFGPNLQYF

v_gene: TRBV27
abundance: .
j_gene: TRBJ2-2
d_gene: .
CDR3nt: TGTGCCAGCAGTCTCTTCAGTAGCGGTAACACCGGGGAGCTGTTTTTT
CDR3aa: CASSLFSSGNTGELFF

v_gene: TRBV5-4
abundance: .
j_gene: TRBJ2-1
d_gene: .
CDR3nt: TGTGCCAGCAGCTACGGTGGGGCAACCCCTTCCTACAATGAGCAGTTCTTC
CDR3aa: CASSYGGATPSYNEQFF

v_gene: TRBV15
abundance: few
j_gene: TRBJ1-1
d_gene: TRBD1
CDR3nt: TGTGCCACCAGCAGAGAACAGGGGGCGAACACTGAAGCTTTCTTT
CDR3aa: CATSREQGANTEAFF

v_gene: TRBV10-3
abundance: .
j_gene: TRBJ1-4
d_gene: .
CDR3nt: TGTGCCACCAGGGGCAGGGGTCGTGAAAAACTGTTTTTT
CDR3aa: CATRGRGREKLFF